These 2 T cell receptor beta chains were all obtained from the same sample, sequenced in a study of blood T cell repertoires in COVID-19. Profiling relied on immunoSEQ multiplex PCR, and the TCRdb table lists in-frame clones only, not all of them. The sample yields approximately 54,000 clones, about four fifths seen once. The sequencing sample was made of peripheral blood. The receptors were gathered from a woman in her sixties or seventies with acute or convalescent COVID-19.

The chain has TRBV27 and TRBJ1-1; the match to TRBD1 covers 8 bases. V lost 5 bases, J lost 5 bases, and 10 bases stayed unmatched. CDR1 is MNHEY and CDR2 is SMNVEV in the germline V gene (reference sequence). The CDR3 consists of 15 residues. The chain's CDR3 is CASSPTTGVRTEAFF. The CDR3 DNA follows: TGTGCCAGCAGTCCAACGACAGGGGTAAGGACTGAAGCTTTCTTT.

This rearrangement joins TRBV28 to TRBJ2-3; 9 bases match TRBD1. CDR1 is MDHEN, CDR2 SYDVKM, per germline. V lost 5 bases, J lost 2 bases, and 17 bases stayed unmatched. The CDR3 contains 19 residues. CDR3 residues: CASSKDRGIRLADTDTQYF. CDR3 DNA sequence: TGTGCCAGCAGTAAAGACAGGGGGATACGGCTAGCGGACACAGATACGCAGTATTTT.